Listed below are T cell receptor beta chains from one sample, sequenced in a study of T-cell memory formation after mild COVID-19. A single record per CDR3 protein comes from TCRdb applying MiXCR to the 5' RACE reads. In the table there are approximately 290,000 distinct CDR3 sequences, around 19% of which are singletons. Sequenced: PBMCs or a T cell subset sorted from them (not recorded which). Every receptor here comes from a man aged 18 to 30 who had mild COVID-19 (a few samples of this study predate the infection). Cell type and time point are not known. CDR3s leave out the opening cysteine and the closing phenylalanine or tryptophan.

cdr3_aa	j_call	v_call
ASSVGRGANVLT	TRBJ2-6	TRBV5-1
ASSPSGTRTQY	TRBJ2-5	TRBV19
AISYLEGATEAF	TRBJ1-1	TRBV10-3
APGVLTGNFEAF	TRBJ1-1	TRBV7-2
ASSPRDTLAKNIQY	TRBJ2-4	TRBV12-3/TRBV12-4
ASSQDSQVADTQY	TRBJ2-3	TRBV4-1
ASSPRAGDTEAF	TRBJ1-1	TRBV7-2
ASKDGSGHSYEQY	TRBJ2-7	TRBV12-3/TRBV12-4
ASGKTGLPYGYT	TRBJ1-2	TRBV5-1
ASSPFQIRSSGANVLT	TRBJ2-6	TRBV4-1
ATRIGGGTDTQY	TRBJ2-3	TRBV6-1
ASRDGTTNTGELF	TRBJ2-2	TRBV5-1
SASAGQGTEAF	TRBJ1-1	TRBV20-1
ASSLAGIPYQPQH	TRBJ1-5	TRBV12-3/TRBV12-4